The T cell receptor beta chain described here comes from a study of T cell repertoires in cytomegalovirus infection. Whole-study context: Alongside well-studied HLA-B-restricted CMV epitopes, recently identified HLA-C-restricted CMV epitopes were also used. Both CMV infection and a matching HLA type were indicated by public TCR beta signatures.

The J segment lost 5 bases and the V segment lost 5 bases, leaving 6 bases of the junction unmatched. This CDR3 has 16 amino acids. The germline V gene has CDR1 SGHNT and CDR2 YENEEA. Notes on this clonotype: Its antigen is not known.

Study outcomes and limitations: Across the ex vivo response, the dominant clonotypes were HLA-C-restricted CMV-specific TCR beta clonotypes. There were carriers of CMV plus the relevant HLA, and cumulative public TCR beta family frequency identified them.

In TCRdb, the reads were re-called with MiXCR into one record per CDR3 protein. The data contain about 400,000 distinct CDR3 sequences, 34% of them seen just once; the ten biggest clones take up approximately 13%. The receptor was isolated from a human donor in good health (CMV status not recorded). Some clones in this sample may be carry-over from other donors' samples. This chain links TRBV11-3 with TRBJ2-1, with 13 positions matching TRBD2. The sample in question was cultured PBMCs, obtained from culture after CMV antigen stimulation. The CDR3 DNA reads TGTGCCAGCAGCATCCGACTAGCGGGGGGTAACAATGAGCAGTTCTTC. Amino acids: CASSIRLAGGNNEQFF.